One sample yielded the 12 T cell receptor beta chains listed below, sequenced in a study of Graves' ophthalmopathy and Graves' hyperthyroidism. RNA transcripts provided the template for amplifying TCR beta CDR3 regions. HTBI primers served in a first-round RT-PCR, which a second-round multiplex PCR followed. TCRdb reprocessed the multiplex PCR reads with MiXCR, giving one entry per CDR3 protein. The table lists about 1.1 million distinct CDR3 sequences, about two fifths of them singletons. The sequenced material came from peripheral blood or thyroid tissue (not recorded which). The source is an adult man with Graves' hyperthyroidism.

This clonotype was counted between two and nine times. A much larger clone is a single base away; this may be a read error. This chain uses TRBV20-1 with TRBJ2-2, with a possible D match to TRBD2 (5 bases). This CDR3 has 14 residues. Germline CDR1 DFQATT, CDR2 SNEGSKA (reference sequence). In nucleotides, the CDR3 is TGCAGTGCCCGAGACCGGACGAACACCGGGGAGCTGCTTTTT. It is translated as CSARDRTNTGELLF.

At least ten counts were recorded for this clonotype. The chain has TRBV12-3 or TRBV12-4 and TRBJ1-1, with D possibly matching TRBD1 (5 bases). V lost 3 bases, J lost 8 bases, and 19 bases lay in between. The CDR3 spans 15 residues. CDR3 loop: CASSFQDSTYIEAFF. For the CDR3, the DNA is TGTGCCAGCAGTTTTCAAGACAGTACATACATCGAAGCTTTCTTT.

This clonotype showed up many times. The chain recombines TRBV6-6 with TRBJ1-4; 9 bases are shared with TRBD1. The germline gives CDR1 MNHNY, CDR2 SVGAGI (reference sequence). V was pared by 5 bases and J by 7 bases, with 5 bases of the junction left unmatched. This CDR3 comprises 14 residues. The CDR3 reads CASSAGTGTEKLFF. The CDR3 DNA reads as TGTGCCAGCAGTGCCGGGACAGGGACTGAAAAACTGTTTTTT.

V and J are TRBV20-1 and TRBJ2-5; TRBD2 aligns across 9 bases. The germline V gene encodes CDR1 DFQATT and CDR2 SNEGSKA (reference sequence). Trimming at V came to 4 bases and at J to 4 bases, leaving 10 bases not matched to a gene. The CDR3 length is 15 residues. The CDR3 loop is CSATDVAGVGETQYF. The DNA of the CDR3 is TGCAGTGCTACTGATGTAGCGGGGGTGGGAGAGACCCAGTACTTC.

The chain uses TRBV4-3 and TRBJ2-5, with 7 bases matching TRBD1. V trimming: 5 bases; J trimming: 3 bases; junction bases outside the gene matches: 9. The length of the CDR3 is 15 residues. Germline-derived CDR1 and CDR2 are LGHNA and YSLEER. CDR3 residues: CASSEGRGQKETQYF. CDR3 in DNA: TGCGCCAGCAGCGAAGGAAGGGGACAGAAAGAGACCCAGTACTTC.

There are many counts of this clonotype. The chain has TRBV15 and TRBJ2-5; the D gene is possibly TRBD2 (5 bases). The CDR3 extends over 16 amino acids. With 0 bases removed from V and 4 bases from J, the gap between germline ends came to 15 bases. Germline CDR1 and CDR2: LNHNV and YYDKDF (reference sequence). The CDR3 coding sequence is TGTGCCACCAGCAGAGATCCCTCTCTGGGGAGAGAGACCCAGTACTTC. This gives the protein CATSRDPSLGRETQYF.

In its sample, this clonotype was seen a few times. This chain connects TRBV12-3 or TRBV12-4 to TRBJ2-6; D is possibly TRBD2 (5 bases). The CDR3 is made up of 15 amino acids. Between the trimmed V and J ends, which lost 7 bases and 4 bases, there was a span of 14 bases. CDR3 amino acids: CASNDDSGGANVLTF. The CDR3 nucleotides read TGTGCCAGCAATGACGATTCGGGGGGGGCCAACGTCCTGACTTTC.

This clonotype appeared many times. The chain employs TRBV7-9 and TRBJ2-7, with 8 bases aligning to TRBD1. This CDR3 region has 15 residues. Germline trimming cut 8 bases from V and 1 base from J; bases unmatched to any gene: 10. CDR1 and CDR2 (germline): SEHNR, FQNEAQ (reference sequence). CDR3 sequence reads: CASVSSGGGSYEQYF. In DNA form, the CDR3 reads TGTGCCAGCGTTAGTTCAGGGGGCGGTTCCTACGAGCAGTACTTC.

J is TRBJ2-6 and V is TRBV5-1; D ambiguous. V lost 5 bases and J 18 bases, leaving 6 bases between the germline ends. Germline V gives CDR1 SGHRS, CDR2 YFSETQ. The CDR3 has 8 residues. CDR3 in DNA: TGCGCCAGCAGAGATCGGACTTTC. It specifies CASRDRTF. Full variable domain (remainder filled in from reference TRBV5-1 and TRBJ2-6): KAGVTQTPRYLIKTRGQQVTLSCSPISGHRSVSWYQQTPGQGLQFLFEYFSETQRNKGNFPGRFSGRQFSNSRSEMNVSTLELGDSALYLCASRDRTFGAGSRLTVL.

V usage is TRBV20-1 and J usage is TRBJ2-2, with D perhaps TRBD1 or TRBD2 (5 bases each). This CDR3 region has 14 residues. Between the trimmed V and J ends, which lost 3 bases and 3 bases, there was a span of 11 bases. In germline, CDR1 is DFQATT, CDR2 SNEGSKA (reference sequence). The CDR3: CSASRDLYTGELFF. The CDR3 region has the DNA TGCAGTGCTAGTAGGGACCTATACACCGGGGAGCTGTTTTTT.

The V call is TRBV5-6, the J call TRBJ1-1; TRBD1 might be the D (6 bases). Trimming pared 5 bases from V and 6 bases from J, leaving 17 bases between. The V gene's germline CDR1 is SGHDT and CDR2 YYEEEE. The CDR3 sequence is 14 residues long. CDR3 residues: CASSYRGPEPEAFF. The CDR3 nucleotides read TGTGCCAGCAGTTACCGGGGGCCGGAACCTGAAGCTTTCTTT. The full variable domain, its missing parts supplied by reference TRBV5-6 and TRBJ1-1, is DAGVTQSPTHLIKTRGQQVTLRCSPKSGHDTVSWYQQALGQGPQFIFQYYEEEERQRGNFPDRFSGHQFPNYSSELNVNALLLGDSALYLCASSYRGPEPEAFFGQGTRLTVV.

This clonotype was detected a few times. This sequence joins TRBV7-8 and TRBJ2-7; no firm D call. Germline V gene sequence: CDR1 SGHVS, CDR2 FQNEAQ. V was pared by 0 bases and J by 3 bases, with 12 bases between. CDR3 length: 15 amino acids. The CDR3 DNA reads TGTGCCAGCAGCTTAGCGCCCGGAACCTACTACGAGCAGTACTTC. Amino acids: CASSLAPGTYYEQYF.